The entry below describes one TCR beta chain. As to treatment: randomized to nivolumab then ipilimumab (arm A) or the reverse (arm B). Germline CDR1 reads SQVTM; CDR2 reads ANQGSEA. Trimming took off 6 bases at V and 6 bases at J, with 15 bases between the two ends. The CDR3 length is 13 residues. This entry comes from a study of sequential checkpoint blockade in melanoma. Assay: immunoSEQ multiplex PCR; the TCRdb copy retains only in-frame clones and omits some. The data contain some 11,000 clones, less than 30% of them singletons. The TCR comes from a human donor with melanoma. The chain couples TRBV29-1 to TRBJ1-5; a weak D match, TRBD1 (6 bases). The sample was tumor tissue (inferred from file names), taken from a patient given nivolumab and ipilimumab in sequence. The CDR3 bases are TGCAGCGTCGAGAAGGGGGAGGGTCAGCCCCAGCATTTT. It codes for CSVEKGEGQPQHF.